These 22 T cell receptor beta chains were sequenced from one sample in a study of PD-1 blockade in mismatch repair-deficient tumors. Data came from immunoSEQ multiplex PCR; TCRdb stores just in-frame clones and leaves some out. The profile shows some 130,000 clones, about nine tenths of them singletons. The starting material was peripheral blood, obtained 72 weeks after starting pembrolizumab. The receptors were gathered from an adult with mismatch repair-deficient cancer.

This chain links TRBV7-2 with TRBJ1-5; no definite D call. Germline V gene data show CDR1 as SGHTA and CDR2 as FQGNSA. CDR3 length: 15 amino acids. V was cut by 4 bases and J by 2 bases, with 12 bases left in between. The CDR3 protein is CASSSLGMGNQPQHF. The CDR3 DNA reads as TGTGCCAGCAGCTCGCTAGGGATGGGCAATCAGCCCCAGCATTTT. Variable domain in full (rest from reference TRBV7-2 and TRBJ1-5): GAGVSQSPSNKVTEKGKDVELRCDPISGHTALYWYRQSLGQGLEFLIYFQGNSAPDKSGLPSDRFSAERTGGSVSTLTIQRTQQEDSAVYLCASSSLGMGNQPQHFGDGTRLSIL.

V gene TRBV5-1 combines with J gene TRBJ2-7, with 7 bases identical to TRBD1. The V and J ends lost 0 bases and 2 bases, in that order; junction bases with no gene match: 5. Germline-derived CDR1 and CDR2 are SGHRS and YFSETQ. The CDR3 is 15 amino acids. CDR3 sequence: CASSLVGDRPYEQYF. The DNA of the CDR3 is TGCGCCAGCAGCTTGGTCGGGGACAGACCCTACGAGCAGTACTTC.

The V and J genes are TRBV2 and TRBJ2-1; the D call may be TRBD1 or TRBD2 (5 bases each). Germline V lookup: CDR1 SNHLY, CDR2 FYNNEI. This CDR3 spans 13 amino acids. V was cut by 4 bases and J by 9 bases, with 13 bases left in between. DNA of the CDR3: TGTGCCAGCAGTGGAGGTGGGGGTACTGAGCAGTTCTTC. Amino acids: CASSGGGGTEQFF.

This clone was counted once. The chain links TRBV4-1 to TRBJ1-4; D remains ambiguous. The V and J ends lost 2 bases and 3 bases respectively, with 10 bases between them. The length of the CDR3 is 15 residues. CDR1 and CDR2 from the germline V gene are MGHRA and YSYEKL. CDR3 residues: CASSQIMKANEKLFF. As DNA, the CDR3 is TGCGCCAGCAGCCAAATCATGAAAGCTAATGAAAAACTGTTTTTT.

V gene TRBV9 combines with J gene TRBJ1-4; D is unresolved. V was cut by 0 bases and J by 7 bases, with 10 bases left in between. The CDR3 runs 14 residues. CDR1 and CDR2 (germline): SGDLS, YYNGEE. The CDR3 spells CASSVEWDGEKLFF. The CDR3 DNA follows: TGTGCCAGCAGCGTAGAGTGGGATGGTGAAAAACTGTTTTTT. The whole variable domain, remainder taken from reference TRBV9 and TRBJ1-4, is DSGVTQTPKHLITATGQRVTLRCSPRSGDLSVYWYQQSLDQGLQFLIQYYNGEERAKGNILERFSAQQFPDLHSELNLSSLELGDSALYFCASSVEWDGEKLFFGSGTQLSVL.

This clone was detected a few times. This chain uses TRBV6-1 with TRBJ2-2; 9 bases are a match to TRBD2. CDR3 length: 16 amino acids. The germline CDR1 and CDR2 sequences are MNHNS and SASEGT. With V trimmed by 1 base and J by 4 bases, 4 bases remained unmatched. The CDR3: CASSEGAGGPTGELFF. CDR3 coding DNA: TGTGCCAGCAGTGAAGGGGCGGGAGGGCCCACCGGGGAGCTGTTTTTT.

The CDR3 DNA sequence: TGTGCCAGCAGCTCAAAACCCAGAGATACGCAGTATTTT. Protein sequence: CASSSKPRDTQYF. The chain uses TRBV11-2 and TRBJ2-3; D is uncertain. The CDR3 loop spans 13 amino acids. Trimming left V 4 bases short and J 5 bases short, with 10 bases between. The germline V gene encodes CDR1 SGHAT and CDR2 FQNNGV.

The chain is built from TRBV27 and TRBJ2-2; D perhaps matches TRBD1 (6 bases). CDR1 MNHEY and CDR2 SMNVEV come from the germline V gene (reference sequence). This CDR3 is 12 amino acids long. The V end was cut by 11 bases, the J end by 4 bases, with 11 bases between. CDR3 coding DNA: TGTGCCGCACAGGGCGGCACCGGGGAGCTGTTTTTT. Protein: CAAQGGTGELFF.

The V call is TRBV7-9, the J call TRBJ2-7; 8 nucleotides align to TRBD1. The CDR3 runs 12 residues. Unmatched junction bases numbered 7, after V lost 5 bases and J lost 10 bases. CDR1 SEHNR and CDR2 FQNEAQ come from the germline V gene (reference sequence). The CDR3 protein is CASSPGTGYQYF. In nucleotides, the CDR3 is TGTGCCAGCAGCCCCGGGACAGGATACCAGTACTTC.

The chain recombines TRBV6-1 with TRBJ2-2; 10 bases match TRBD2. V shed 10 bases and J 4 bases; nucleotides not matched to a gene: 3. The CDR3 totals 13 residues. The germline CDR1 and CDR2 sequences are MNHNS and SASEGT. In DNA, the CDR3 is TGTGCCATGGTAGCGGGGGGCACCGGGGAGCTGTTTTTT. Translation: CAMVAGGTGELFF.

V usage is TRBV11-3 and J usage is TRBJ2-5; TRBD1 matches 9 bases. Trimming removed 1 base from V and 2 bases from J; junction bases left unmatched: 5. The CDR3 sequence is 16 residues long. Germline V lookup: CDR1 SGHNT, CDR2 YENEEA. CDR3 bases: TGTGCCAGCAGCTTAGGGCTACAGGGGGCACAAGAGACCCAGTACTTC. Amino acid sequence: CASSLGLQGAQETQYF.

This clone was seen a few times. In the same sample, other DNA sequences code for this CDR3. The genes are TRBV5-6 and TRBJ1-5; no definite D call. The germline V and J ends were trimmed by 0 bases and 2 bases, with 0 bases remaining between them. CDR3 size: 12 residues. Germline V gene data show CDR1 as SGHDT and CDR2 as YYEEEE. The CDR3 DNA reads as TGTGCCAGCAGCTTGGGCAATCAGCCCCAGCATTTT. Translating it yields CASSLGNQPQHF. The whole variable domain, remainder taken from reference TRBV5-6 and TRBJ1-5, is DAGVTQSPTHLIKTRGQQVTLRCSPKSGHDTVSWYQQALGQGPQFIFQYYEEEERQRGNFPDRFSGHQFPNYSSELNVNALLLGDSALYLCASSLGNQPQHFGDGTRLSIL.

CDR3 amino acids: CASSDGAYEQYF. The CDR3 DNA follows: TGTGCCAGCAGTGACGGAGCCTACGAGCAGTACTTC. The chain joins TRBV2 to TRBJ2-7; D is undetermined. Germline assignment: CDR1 SNHLY and CDR2 FYNNEI. Trimming cost V 3 bases and J 2 bases, with 5 bases left between them. This CDR3 has 12 residues.

The rearrangement joins TRBV5-4 to TRBJ2-1; D tentatively fits TRBD1 or TRBD2 (5 bases each). Germline V CDR1 and CDR2: SGHNT, YYREEE (reference sequence). V was trimmed by 9 bases and J by 9 bases, leaving 19 bases between them. The CDR3 consists of 13 residues. CDR3 amino acids: CATHLGEYSEQFF. In DNA, the CDR3 is TGTGCCACCCACCTGGGGGAGTATAGTGAGCAGTTCTTC. Full variable domain (missing parts from reference TRBV5-4 and TRBJ2-1): ETGVTQSPTHLIKTRGQQVTLRCSSQSGHNTVSWYQQALGQGPQFIFQYYREEENGRGNFPPRFSGLQFPNYSSELNVNALELDDSALYLCATHLGEYSEQFFGPGTRLTVL.

CDR3 loop: CASSIGLAGDHGELFF. CDR3 DNA: TGTGCCAGCAGTATTGGACTAGCGGGAGATCACGGGGAGCTGTTTTTT. The chain carries TRBV27 and TRBJ2-2, with 13 bases fitting TRBD2. The CDR3 runs to 16 residues. Trimming took 5 bases from V and 7 from J; bases not matched to a gene: 7. Germline V lookup: CDR1 MNHEY, CDR2 SMNVEV (reference sequence).

The V gene is TRBV5-1, the J gene TRBJ2-2; D not certain. The CDR3 consists of 12 residues. Germline lookup yields CDR1 SGHRS and CDR2 YFSETQ. V lost 4 bases to trimming and J lost 8 bases, with 9 bases between them. The CDR3 region is CASSLNGGELFF. The DNA for the CDR3 is TGCGCCAGCAGCCTGAATGGGGGGGAGCTGTTTTTT.

The chain is built from TRBV21-1 and TRBJ1-5; TRBD1, as called in the table, went unchecked against the DNA. TRBV21-1 is a pseudogene segment. The CDR3 is 19 amino acids. The CDR3 sequence is CASSTPSRTGGSSNQPQHF. The CDR3 nucleotides read TGTGCCAGCAGCACCCCTTCTAGGACAGGGGGTAGTAGCAATCAGCCCCAGCATTTT.

This chain connects TRBV10-3 to TRBJ2-1; 8 positions match TRBD2. This CDR3 spans 16 amino acids. Trimming cost V 3 bases and J 3 bases; bases outside gene matches: 7. The germline CDR1 and CDR2 sequences are ENHRY and SYGVKD. CDR3 protein: CAISEVREGGYNEQFF. CDR3 coding DNA: TGTGCCATCAGTGAAGTCCGGGAGGGAGGCTACAATGAGCAGTTCTTC.

This rearrangement joins TRBV6-4 to TRBJ2-5; D is unresolved. Germline CDR1 reads MRHNA; CDR2 reads SNTAGT. The CDR3 sequence is 15 residues long. Trimming left V 0 bases short and J 2 bases short, with 10 bases between. The DNA of the CDR3 is TGTGCCAGCAGTGACTCTGTCGTCGGTCAAGAGACCCAGTACTTC. It yields the protein CASSDSVVGQETQYF.

This chain uses TRBV19 with TRBJ2-7, with D unclear. The germline V gene encodes CDR1 LNHDA and CDR2 SQIVND (reference sequence). This CDR3 is built from 14 residues. V lost 2 bases, J lost 0 bases, and 8 bases lay in between. The CDR3 loop is CASSITDSSYEQYF. In DNA, the CDR3 is TGTGCCAGTAGTATAACTGATAGCTCCTACGAGCAGTACTTC.

The chain combines TRBV9 with TRBJ1-5; D may be TRBD1 (5 bases). The CDR3 covers 13 residues. The V end lost 2 bases, the J end lost 7 bases, and 10 bases lay between the germline ends. Germline V CDR1 and CDR2: SGDLS, YYNGEE. The CDR3 region is CASSVQGEQPQHF. Written as DNA, the CDR3 is TGTGCCAGCAGCGTCCAGGGTGAGCAGCCCCAGCATTTT.

This rearrangement joins TRBV18 to TRBJ2-7, with D possibly being TRBD1 (5 bases). The CDR3 is 14 residues long. Per germline, CDR1 KGHSH and CDR2 LQKENI. V shed 0 bases and J shed 2 bases, with 8 bases lying between them. This CDR3 is CASSPPTGAYEQYF. In DNA, the CDR3 is TGTGCCAGCTCACCACCAACAGGAGCCTACGAGCAGTACTTC. Complete variable domain (other parts from reference TRBV18 and TRBJ2-7): NAGVMQNPRHLVRRRGQEARLRCSPMKGHSHVYWYRQLPEEGLKFMVYLQKENIIDESGMPKERFSAEFPKEGPSILRIQQVVRGDSAAYFCASSPPTGAYEQYFGPGTRLTVT.